Listed below are T cell receptor beta chains from one sample, sequenced in a study of cytomegalovirus exposure and HLA in healthy donors. Profiling relied on immunoSEQ multiplex PCR, and the TCRdb table lists in-frame clones only, not all of them. The table has about 260,000 clones, 90% seen once. Sequencing was done on a sample of PBMCs. These receptors were taken from a woman in her 30s in good health and CMV-seronegative. CDR3s include the opening cysteine and the closing phenylalanine or tryptophan. The order of the fields is D gene, clone size, V gene, J gene, CDR3 protein, CDR3 DNA. A D gene is named only where the DNA matches it firmly. The size of a clone is reported for some rows only, either as once, few or many, or as a class for expanded clones.

-,-,TRBV29-1,TRBJ1-5,CSVEPPSIDQPQHF,TGCAGCGTTGAACCTCCCTCCATAGATCAGCCCCAGCATTTT
-,-,TRBV5-1,TRBJ2-7,CASSLVGRAYEQYF,TGCGCCAGCAGCTTGGTAGGAAGAGCCTACGAGCAGTACTTC
-,-,TRBV27,TRBJ1-4,CASSLEGKGVTNEKLFF,TGTGCCAGCAGTTTAGAGGGAAAAGGGGTCACTAATGAAAAACTGTTTTTT
-,-,TRBV4-3,TRBJ1-1,CASSQGGNTEAFF,TGCGCCAGCAGCCAAGGGGGGAACACTGAAGCTTTCTTT
-,-,TRBV6-5,TRBJ1-1,CASSYSGAVLSEAFF,TGTGCCAGCAGTTACTCTGGGGCAGTTTTATCTGAAGCTTTCTTT
TRBD2,-,TRBV18,TRBJ2-7,CASSPAASGSIYEQYF,TGTGCCAGCTCACCAGCGGCTAGCGGGAGTATCTACGAGCAGTACTTC
-,once,TRBV28,TRBJ1-1,CAVGHTEAFF,TGTGCCGTGGGGCACACTGAAGCTTTCTTT
-,once,TRBV5-6,TRBJ1-1,CASSLDVQRKAFF,TGTGCCAGCAGCTTGGATGTACAAAGGAAAGCTTTCTTT
TRBD1,-,TRBV13,TRBJ2-7,CASSFPGQSYEQYF,TGTGCCAGCAGCTTCCCGGGACAGTCCTACGAGCAGTACTTC
-,-,TRBV6-5,TRBJ2-1,CASSYGVNEQFF,TGTGCCAGCAGTTACGGGGTCAATGAGCAGTTCTTC
-,-,TRBV27,TRBJ1-4,CASSRGLGGATNEKLFF,TGTGCCAGCAGCCGGGGCCTGGGAGGCGCAACTAATGAAAAACTGTTTTTT
-,-,TRBV19,TRBJ2-1,CASSIRGSNEQFF,TGTGCCAGTAGTATCCGGGGATCAAATGAGCAGTTCTTC
-,-,TRBV5-6,TRBJ2-7,CASSRGRFSYEQYF,TGTGCCAGCAGCAGAGGTCGGTTCAGCTACGAGCAGTACTTC
TRBD1,-,TRBV7-6,TRBJ2-1,CASSPWTGGVYNEQFF,TGTGCCAGCAGCCCGTGGACAGGGGGGGTCTACAATGAGCAGTTCTTC
TRBD2,-,TRBV7-9,TRBJ2-1,CASSLAGLAAYNEQFF,TGTGCCAGCAGCTTAGCGGGACTAGCGGCCTACAATGAGCAGTTCTTC
-,-,TRBV4-1,TRBJ1-4,CASSPGGPANEKLFF,TGCGCCAGCAGCCCTGGAGGGCCGGCTAATGAAAAACTGTTTTTT
-,once,TRBV28,TRBJ2-1,CASSLNERQTDEQFF,TGTGCCAGCAGTTTAAACGAGCGGCAAACCGATGAGCAGTTCTTC
TRBD1,-,TRBV19,TRBJ1-2,CASKGQGAVGYTF,TGTGCCAGTAAAGGACAGGGGGCGGTCGGCTACACCTTC
-,few,TRBV4-2,TRBJ1-5,CASSQDRNDNQPQHF,TGTGCCAGCAGCCAAGATCGTAATGACAATCAGCCCCAGCATTTT
-,-,TRBV4-2,TRBJ2-7,CASSQEKTGPYEQYF,TGTGCCAGCAGCCAAGAAAAAACAGGGCCCTACGAGCAGTACTTC
TRBD2,-,TRBV28,TRBJ2-3,CASSFSGPSTDTQYF,TGTGCCAGCAGTTTTAGCGGGCCTAGCACAGATACGCAGTATTTT
-,-,TRBV5-4,TRBJ1-3,CASSLSSGNTIYF,TGTGCCAGCAGTCTGAGCTCTGGAAACACCATATATTTT
TRBD1,-,TRBV28,TRBJ1-2,CASSLFWDRGRNYGYTF,TGTGCCAGCAGTTTATTTTGGGACAGGGGGCGTAACTATGGCTACACCTTC
TRBD2,once,TRBV16,TRBJ2-7,CASSQTTSPRIF,TGTGCCAGCAGCCAAACGACTAGCCCTCGGATTTTC
-,once,TRBV29-1,TRBJ1-2,CSVEEQSYGYTF,TGCAGCGTTGAAGAACAGTCCTATGGCTACACCTTC
-,-,TRBV10-3,TRBJ2-1,CAISESVGNEQFF,TGTGCCATCAGTGAGTCGGTAGGCAATGAGCAGTTCTTC